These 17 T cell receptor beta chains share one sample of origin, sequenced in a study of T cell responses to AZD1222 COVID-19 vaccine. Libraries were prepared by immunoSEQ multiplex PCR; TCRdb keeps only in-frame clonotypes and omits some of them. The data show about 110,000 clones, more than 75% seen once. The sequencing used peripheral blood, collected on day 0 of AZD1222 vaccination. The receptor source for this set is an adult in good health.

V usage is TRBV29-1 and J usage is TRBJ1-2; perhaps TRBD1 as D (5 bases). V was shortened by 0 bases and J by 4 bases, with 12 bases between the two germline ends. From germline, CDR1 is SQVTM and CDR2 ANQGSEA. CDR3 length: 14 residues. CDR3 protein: CSVEDRGGPYGYTF. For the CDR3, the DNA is TGCAGCGTTGAAGATCGGGGGGGTCCCTATGGCTACACCTTC. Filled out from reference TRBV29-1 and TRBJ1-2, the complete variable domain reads SAVISQKPSRDICQRGTSLTIQCQVDSQVTMMFWYRQQPGQSLTLIATANQGSEATYESGFVIDKFPISRPNLTFSTLTVSNMSPEDSSIYLCSVEDRGGPYGYTFGSGTRLTVV.

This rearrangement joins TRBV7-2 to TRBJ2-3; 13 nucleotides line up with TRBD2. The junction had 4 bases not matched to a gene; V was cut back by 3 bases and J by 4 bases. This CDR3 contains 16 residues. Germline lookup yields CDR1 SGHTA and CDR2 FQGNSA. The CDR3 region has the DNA TGTGCCAGCAGCTTTCGACTAGCGGGGGGTTCAGATACGCAGTATTTT. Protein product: CASSFRLAGGSDTQYF.

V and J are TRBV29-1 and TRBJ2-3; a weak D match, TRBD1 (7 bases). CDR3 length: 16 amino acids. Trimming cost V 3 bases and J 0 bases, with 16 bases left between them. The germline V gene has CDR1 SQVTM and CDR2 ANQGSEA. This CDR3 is CSVEVSGGYSTDTQYF. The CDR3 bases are TGCAGCGTTGAGGTCTCAGGGGGGTATAGCACAGATACGCAGTATTTT.

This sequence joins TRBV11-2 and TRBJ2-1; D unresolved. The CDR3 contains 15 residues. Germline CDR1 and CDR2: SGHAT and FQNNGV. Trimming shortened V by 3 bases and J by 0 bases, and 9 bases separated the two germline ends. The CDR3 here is CASSLYTGSYNEQFF. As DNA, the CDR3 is TGTGCCAGCAGCTTGTACACGGGCTCCTACAATGAGCAGTTCTTC.

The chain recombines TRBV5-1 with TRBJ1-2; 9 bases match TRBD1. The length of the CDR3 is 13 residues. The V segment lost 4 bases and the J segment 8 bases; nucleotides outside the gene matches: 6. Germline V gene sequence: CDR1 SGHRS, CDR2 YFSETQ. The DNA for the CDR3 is TGCGCCAGCAGCCGGGGACAGGGTAGCGGCTACACCTTC. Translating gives CASSRGQGSGYTF.

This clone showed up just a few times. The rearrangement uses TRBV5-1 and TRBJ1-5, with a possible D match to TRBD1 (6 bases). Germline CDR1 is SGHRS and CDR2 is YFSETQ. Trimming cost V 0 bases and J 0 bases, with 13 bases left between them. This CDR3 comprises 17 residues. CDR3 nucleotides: TGCGCCAGCAGCTTGGAGGGGGGCCCCTATAGCAATCAGCCCCAGCATTTT. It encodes CASSLEGGPYSNQPQHF.

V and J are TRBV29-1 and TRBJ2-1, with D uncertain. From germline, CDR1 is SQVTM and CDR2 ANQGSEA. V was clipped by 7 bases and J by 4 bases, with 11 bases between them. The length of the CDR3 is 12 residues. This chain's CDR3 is CSAERTYNEQFF. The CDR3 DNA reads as TGCAGCGCAGAACGCACATACAATGAGCAGTTCTTC.

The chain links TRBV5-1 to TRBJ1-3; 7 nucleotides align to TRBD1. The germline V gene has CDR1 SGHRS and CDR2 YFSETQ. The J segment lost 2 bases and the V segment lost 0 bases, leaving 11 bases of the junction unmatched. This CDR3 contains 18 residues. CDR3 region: CASSLESPGQRAGNTIYF. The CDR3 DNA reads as TGCGCCAGCAGCTTGGAAAGCCCGGGACAGAGAGCTGGAAACACCATATATTTT.

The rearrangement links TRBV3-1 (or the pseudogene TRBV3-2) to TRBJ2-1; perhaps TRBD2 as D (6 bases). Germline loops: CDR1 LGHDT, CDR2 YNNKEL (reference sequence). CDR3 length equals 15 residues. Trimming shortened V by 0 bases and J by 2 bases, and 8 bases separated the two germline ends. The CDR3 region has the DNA TGTGCCAGCAGCCAAGATAGCGGCCCCTACAATGAGCAGTTCTTC. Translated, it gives CASSQDSGPYNEQFF.

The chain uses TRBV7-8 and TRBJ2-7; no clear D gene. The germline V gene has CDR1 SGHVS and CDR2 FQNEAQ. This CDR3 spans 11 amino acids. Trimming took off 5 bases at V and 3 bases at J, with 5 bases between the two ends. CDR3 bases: TGTGCCAGCAGCCCGGACTACGAGCAGTACTTC. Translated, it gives CASSPDYEQYF.

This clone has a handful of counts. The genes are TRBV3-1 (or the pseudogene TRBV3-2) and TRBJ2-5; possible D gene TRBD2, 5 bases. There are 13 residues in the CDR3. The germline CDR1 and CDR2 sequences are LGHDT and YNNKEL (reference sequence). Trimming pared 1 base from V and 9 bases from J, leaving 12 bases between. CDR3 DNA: TGTGCCAGCAGCCAAGCTGGACCGAGGGCCCAGTACTTC. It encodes CASSQAGPRAQYF.

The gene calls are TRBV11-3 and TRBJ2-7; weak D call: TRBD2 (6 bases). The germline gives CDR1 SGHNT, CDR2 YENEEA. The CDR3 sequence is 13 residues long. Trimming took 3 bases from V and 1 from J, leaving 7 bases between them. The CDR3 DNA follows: TGTGCCAGCAGCTTTAGCGGTTCCTACGAGCAGTACTTC. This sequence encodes CASSFSGSYEQYF.

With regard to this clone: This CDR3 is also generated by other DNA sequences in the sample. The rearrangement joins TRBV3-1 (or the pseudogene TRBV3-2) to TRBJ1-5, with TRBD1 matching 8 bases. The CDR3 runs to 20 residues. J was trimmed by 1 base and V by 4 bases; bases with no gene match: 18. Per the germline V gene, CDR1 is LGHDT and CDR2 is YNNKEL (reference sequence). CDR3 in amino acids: CASSPGPGTGYGSSNQPQHF. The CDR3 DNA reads TGTGCCAGCAGCCCCGGACCCGGGACAGGATACGGGAGCAGCAATCAGCCCCAGCATTTT.

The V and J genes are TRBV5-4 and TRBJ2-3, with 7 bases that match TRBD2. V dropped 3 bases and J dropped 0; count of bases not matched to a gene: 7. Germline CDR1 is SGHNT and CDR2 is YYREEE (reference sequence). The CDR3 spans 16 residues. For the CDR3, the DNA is TGTGCCAGCAGCTCCGCCGGGACTACAAGCACAGATACGCAGTATTTT. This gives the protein CASSSAGTTSTDTQYF.

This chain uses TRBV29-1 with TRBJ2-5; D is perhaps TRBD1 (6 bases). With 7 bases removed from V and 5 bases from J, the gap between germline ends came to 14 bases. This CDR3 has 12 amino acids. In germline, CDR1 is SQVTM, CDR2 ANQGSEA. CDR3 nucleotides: TGCAGCGCAGGGGCTTCGGGGGAGACCCAGTACTTC. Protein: CSAGASGETQYF. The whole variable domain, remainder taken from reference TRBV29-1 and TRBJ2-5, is SAVISQKPSRDICQRGTSLTIQCQVDSQVTMMFWYRQQPGQSLTLIATANQGSEATYESGFVIDKFPISRPNLTFSTLTVSNMSPEDSSIYLCSAGASGETQYFGPGTRLLVL.

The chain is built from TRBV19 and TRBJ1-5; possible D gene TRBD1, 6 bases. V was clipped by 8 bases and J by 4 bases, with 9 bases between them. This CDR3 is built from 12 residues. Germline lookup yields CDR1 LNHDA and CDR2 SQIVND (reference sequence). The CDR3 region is CASHDRNQPQHF. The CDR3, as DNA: TGTGCCAGTCACGACAGGAATCAGCCCCAGCATTTT.

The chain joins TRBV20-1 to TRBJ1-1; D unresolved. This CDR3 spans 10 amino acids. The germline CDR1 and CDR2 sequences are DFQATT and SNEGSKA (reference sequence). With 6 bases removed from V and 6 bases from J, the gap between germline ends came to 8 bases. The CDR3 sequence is CSAGRSEAFF. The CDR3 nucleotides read TGCAGTGCCGGACGTTCTGAAGCTTTCTTT.